This T cell receptor beta chain was identified in a study of PD-1 blockade in classical Hodgkin lymphoma (dated by TCRdb to 2020 to 2021). At the level of the whole study: Nivolumab dosing was 3 mg/kg intravenously every 2 weeks, continuing until either disease progression or unacceptable toxicity. The study used CyTOF and TCR beta sequencing to define a peripheral blood immune signature of response to PD-1 blockade in classical Hodgkin lymphoma.

The Qiagen DNeasy kit was used to extract genomic DNA from unsorted PBMCs and from the negatively selected CD4+ and CD8+ fractions. Using primers that anneal to V and J segments, immunoSEQ multiplex PCR amplified the TCR beta CDR3 regions. A synthetic immune receptor repertoire was used to minimize amplification bias, and any residual bias was removed computationally once sequencing was done. The paper's processing steps were these. Custom Python scripts were used to quantify repertoire diversity as the Shannon entropy index. The unsorted, CD4+ and CD8+ repertoires were each analyzed separately, with the exception of combined analyses, where CD4+ and CD8+ sequences were merged in silico. Clonal expansion was defined as a frequency increase of at least 2-fold after treatment compared with C1D1, and clones undetected at baseline were assigned a pseudocount of 0.5. Singleton clones were defined as clones with 0 or 1 copy at C1D1, and non-singleton clones were defined as clones with 2 or more copies. Clones expanded in unsorted samples were assigned a CD4+, CD8+ or unknown annotation through matching of protein sequences in sorted samples from the same patient. Diversity changes from C1D1 to C4D1 were tested in paired samples using Wilcoxon tests. The table was pulled from immuneACCESS by TCRdb, which kept in-frame rearrangements only. Such tables lose some clones; where checked, under half of the loss comes from unresolved V genes, and the rest has no known cause. V, J and clone size derive from that table, while D and trimming were established from the DNA sequence. The sample table holds 9,000 to 13,000 clones, of which 80% were seen once. The ten largest clones add up to 34% of the sample.

The investigation overall reported the following: Lower diversity was observed in patients in whom nivolumab was started less than 1 year after ASCT, and these patients were excluded from later analyses so that confounding by immune reconstitution would be avoided. The study was limited to a single clinical trial cohort, and causes of repertoire differences, possibly disease activity or prior therapy, remained undefined. Baseline TCR diversity was reported to be lower in newly diagnosed patients than in healthy donors and to be lower still in relapsed/refractory patients. Baseline diversity similar to that of newly diagnosed patients was observed in trial patients achieving complete response, whereas significantly lower diversity was observed in partial responders and progressors. CD4+ but not CD8+ TCR diversity rose significantly by C4D1 (p=0.0027 vs p=0.16), most apparent in complete responders (p=0.02).

As concerns this clone: The clone's antigen remains unknown. The sample holds no much larger clone one base away, and base qualities are not on file.

In the paper's terms, the time point label means: cycle 2 day 1 (C2D1) of nivolumab. Relapse after autologous stem cell transplantation had occurred in all trial patients, and cohorts A, B and C were distinguished by prior brentuximab vedotin exposure. The trial cohort was composed of around 60 patients with relapsed/refractory classical Hodgkin lymphoma, for whom complete response, partial response or progressive disease was recorded as best overall response. Single-agent nivolumab was administered to trial patients in the multi-cohort phase II CheckMate 205 trial. Best overall response was determined by an independent review committee according to the 2007 International Working Group response criteria. Trial PBMCs were collected just before the start of nivolumab (C1D1) and during therapy at cycle 2 day 1 and cycle 4 day 1. After peripheral blood was drawn into 8 mL Vacutainer Cell Preparation Tubes, PBMCs were isolated by centrifugation and then cryopreserved.

The sample here was peripheral blood mononuclear cells (PBMCs), taken before the second cycle of nivolumab. The sequence was collected from a human donor with classical Hodgkin lymphoma.

The nucleotide sequence is given as TGTGCCAGCAGCCCAAGGGGACAGGGGGAAACAGATACGCAGTATTTT. The translation is CASSPRGQGETDTQYF. The chain is encoded by TRBV5-4 joined to TRBJ2-3; the central 11 bases match TRBD1. The germline V gene (reference sequence) supplies CDR1 SGHNT and CDR2 YYREEE. Counted from cysteine to phenylalanine, this CDR3 has 16 amino acids. The only DNA kept is the CDR3, 48 bases in frame from the first base. Unmatched junction bases come to 7, with V trimmed by 4 bases and J by 3 bases.